The 5 T cell receptor beta chains below come from one sample, sequenced in a study of T cell repertoires in cytomegalovirus infection. TCRdb re-derived calls from the reads in MiXCR, one entry per CDR3 protein. This sample carries some 920,000 distinct CDR3 sequences, less than 40% of them seen once, and the ten largest clones take 11% to 15%. No antigen is known for these receptors. Sequencing was performed on cultured CD8+ T cells from PBMCs, taken from culture after CMV antigen stimulation. The source of these receptors is a human donor in good health (CMV status not recorded). Some clones in this sample may be carry-over from other donors' samples.

This clonotype was seen repeatedly, ten times or more. The CDR3 DNA is TGTGCCAGCAGCTTAGCCTACGGTACCTACGAGCAGTACTTC. This translates into CASSLAYGTYEQYF. The gene calls are TRBV7-2 and TRBJ2-7; D call uncertain. The CDR3 length is 14 residues. Looked up from germline, CDR1 is SGHTA and CDR2 is FQGNSA. Trimming shortened V by 0 bases and J by 2 bases, and 8 bases separated the two germline ends.

This sequence joins TRBV7-9 and TRBJ2-7; no reliable D call. From germline, CDR1 is SEHNR and CDR2 FQNEAQ (reference sequence). This CDR3 has 13 residues. CDR3 nucleotide sequence: TGTGCCAACAGCCCTCACGACCGCTACGAGCAGTACGTC. Translated: CANSPHDRYEQYV.

The chain has TRBV10-3 and TRBJ1-1; TRBD1 might be the D (5 bases). Germline loops: CDR1 ENHRY, CDR2 SYGVKD. Trimming took 2 bases from V and 7 from J, leaving 11 bases between them. CDR3 length equals 13 residues. This chain's CDR3 is CAISERQSLEAFF. In DNA form, the CDR3 reads TGTGCCATCAGTGAGAGACAGAGTCTTGAAGCTTTCTTT.

This chain joins TRBV25-1 and TRBJ1-2; D is undetermined. This CDR3 comprises 13 residues. Germline lookup yields CDR1 MGHDK and CDR2 SYGVNS. Deletions cut 6 bases from V and 4 bases from J, with 12 bases between. Written as DNA, the CDR3 is TGTGCCAGCAGGCAAGATGACTCCTATGGCTACACCTTC. Translating gives CASRQDDSYGYTF.

This clonotype has only a few counts. The chain combines TRBV27 with TRBJ2-3; D gene ambiguous. Germline V gene sequence: CDR1 MNHEY, CDR2 SMNVEV (reference sequence). V lost 8 bases and J lost 2, with 11 bases in between. CDR3 size: 13 residues. The CDR3 region has the DNA TGTGCCAGCGGTGGGTTAGTCACAGATACGCAGTATTTT. Its protein is CASGGLVTDTQYF.